Each of the 14 T cell receptor beta chains below was sequenced from the same sample in a study of human T cells and chemical hapten exposure. Time point: healthy volunteer bleed at 6 weeks. Unfractionated whole blood yielded total RNA. Via MiXCR, TCRdb re-called the RACE reads, giving one row per CDR3 protein. Among some 78,000 distinct CDR3 sequences listed, over 8.5% were seen once. Sequencing used whole blood. These receptor sequences come from a male donor in good health. Some clones in this sample may be carry-over from other donors' samples.

The V gene is TRBV30, the J gene TRBJ2-7; no clear D gene. V was cut by 0 bases and J by 9 bases, with 15 bases left in between. Per the germline V gene, CDR1 is GTSNPN and CDR2 is SVGIG (reference sequence). This CDR3 has 13 residues. The CDR3 loop is CAWSVRSYDGQYF. DNA for the CDR3: TGTGCCTGGAGTGTACGGTCCTACGATGGGCAGTACTTC.

A few counts support this clonotype. This chain links TRBV5-4 with TRBJ2-7; the D is unclear. The CDR3 runs to 16 residues. CDR1 and CDR2 from the germline V gene are SGHNT and YYREEE (reference sequence). Trimming cost V 0 bases and J 1 base, with 14 bases left between them. Here the CDR3 DNA reads TGTGCCAGCAGCTTGGCCGGAAGAGGTTTTTCCTACGAGCAGTACTTC. Translation gives CASSLAGRGFSYEQYF. Full variable domain (remainder filled in from reference TRBV5-4 and TRBJ2-7): ETGVTQSPTHLIKTRGQQVTLRCSSQSGHNTVSWYQQALGQGPQFIFQYYREEENGRGNFPPRFSGLQFPNYSSELNVNALELDDSALYLCASSLAGRGFSYEQYFGPGTRLTVT.

The chain is built from TRBV3-1 and TRBJ2-7; D is ambiguous. Trimming removed 2 bases at V and 2 bases at J, with 7 bases between. CDR1 and CDR2 (germline): LGHDT, YNNKEL (reference sequence). The CDR3 covers 13 residues. In DNA form, the CDR3 reads TGTGCCAGCAGCCAATGGTCGCCCTACGAGCAGTACTTC. This gives the protein CASSQWSPYEQYF.

The rearrangement uses TRBV12-3 or TRBV12-4 and TRBJ2-5, with D unresolved. The CDR3 extends over 11 amino acids. The V gene lost 5 bases and the J gene lost 6 bases, with 7 bases spanning the gap. As DNA, the CDR3 is TGTGCCAGCAGTCCCGGGCAGACCCAGTACTTC. Translating gives CASSPGQTQYF.

This clonotype appeared a few times. V and J are TRBV7-2 and TRBJ2-2, with TRBD2 matching 8 bases. The V segment lost 3 bases and the J segment 0 bases; nucleotides outside the gene matches: 6. The length of the CDR3 is 17 residues. The germline CDR1 and CDR2 sequences are SGHTA and FQGNSA. This chain's CDR3 is CASSLGRAGANTGELFF. The CDR3 DNA follows: TGTGCCAGCAGCTTGGGGCGAGCGGGAGCGAACACCGGGGAGCTGTTTTTT.

The gene calls are TRBV7-2 and TRBJ2-3; TRBD2 aligns across 8 bases. Trimming cost V 3 bases and J 2 bases; bases outside gene matches: 7. This CDR3 is built from 16 residues. CDR1 is SGHTA, CDR2 FQGNSA, per germline. As DNA, the CDR3 is TGTGCCAGCAGCTTTAGCGGGGAGAGGGTCACAGATACGCAGTATTTT. Translating gives CASSFSGERVTDTQYF.

This clonotype came up many times. The J gene is TRBJ1-3, the V gene TRBV12-3 or TRBV12-4, with 7 bases identical to TRBD1. V shed 6 bases and J 1 base; nucleotides not matched to a gene: 6. The CDR3 has 15 amino acids. The CDR3 reads CASSQTGQSGNTIYF. In DNA form, the CDR3 reads TGTGCCAGCAGCCAGACGGGACAGTCTGGAAACACCATATATTTT.

This clonotype has ten or more counts. The chain combines TRBV10-3 with TRBJ2-3; weak D call: TRBD2 (6 bases). The CDR3 has 16 amino acids. Germline loops: CDR1 ENHRY, CDR2 SYGVKD. The V gene lost 2 bases and the J gene lost 0 bases, with 12 bases spanning the gap. In DNA form, the CDR3 reads TGTGCCATCAGTGAGAATCGGGGGTTCAGCACAGATACGCAGTATTTT. As protein: CAISENRGFSTDTQYF.

The gene calls are TRBV2 and TRBJ2-3; D could derive from TRBD1 or TRBD2 (6 bases each). CDR3 length: 13 residues. The germline gives CDR1 SNHLY, CDR2 FYNNEI. Trimming left V 8 bases short and J 0 bases short, with 9 bases between. The chain's CDR3 is CASGGTSTDTQYF. The DNA for the CDR3 is TGTGCCAGCGGAGGGACAAGCACAGATACGCAGTATTTT.

This clonotype was seen only a few times. The chain uses TRBV9 and TRBJ1-1; D gene unclear. CDR1 is SGDLS and CDR2 is YYNGEE in the germline V gene. Trimming left V 4 bases short and J 1 base short, with 14 bases between. This CDR3 spans 15 amino acids. CDR3 coding DNA: TGTGCCAGCAGCCCCCAGTTATCGGGGAACACTGAAGCTTTCTTT. Translating it yields CASSPQLSGNTEAFF.

The V gene is TRBV4-3, the J gene TRBJ2-5; 7 nucleotides match TRBD1. The CDR3 runs to 15 residues. The J segment lost 5 bases and the V segment lost 1 base, leaving 7 bases of the junction unmatched. Per germline, CDR1 LGHNA and CDR2 YSLEER. CDR3 loop: CASSQGTGRQETQYF. The CDR3, as DNA: TGCGCCAGCAGCCAAGGGACAGGACGACAGGAGACCCAGTACTTC.

This clonotype was counted many times. The gene calls are TRBV5-1 and TRBJ1-1, with 8 positions matching TRBD1. The V and J ends lost 7 bases and 0 bases, in that order; junction bases with no gene match: 5. This CDR3 contains 14 residues. Germline CDR1 and CDR2: SGHRS and YFSETQ. CDR3 nucleotide sequence: TGCGCCAGCTGGACAGGGAGCATGAACACTGAAGCTTTCTTT. It is translated as CASWTGSMNTEAFF.

This clonotype was recorded many times. The CDR3 here is CASQARRDEQFF. DNA of the CDR3: TGCGCCAGCCAGGCCCGGCGGGACGAGCAGTTCTTC. This rearrangement joins TRBV10-2 to TRBJ2-1; D is perhaps TRBD2 (6 bases). This CDR3 comprises 12 residues. The germline CDR1 and CDR2 sequences are WSHSY and SAAADI. V lost 8 bases and J lost 10, with 15 bases in between.

This clonotype was seen more than once but under ten times. The rearrangement uses TRBV20-1 and TRBJ2-3, with D perhaps matching TRBD2 (6 bases). Germline V gene lookup returns CDR1 DFQATT and CDR2 SNEGSKA (reference sequence). The CDR3 runs 14 residues. V shed 0 bases and J shed 8 bases, with 15 bases lying between them. The CDR3 sequence: CSARDGHGGVTQYF. CDR3 nucleotide sequence: TGCAGTGCTAGAGATGGCCACGGCGGGGTTACGCAGTATTTT.